This entry is about one T cell receptor beta chain. No cognate antigen has been identified for it. There are no base qualities to consult, and no much larger clone falls within one base. The donors were included in the validation cohort of 120 subjects, a group kept apart from the roughly 700-subject first cohort. Library preparation was by the immunoSEQ multiplex PCR assay. As for how the authors treated the data: To diagnose cytomegalovirus status from the catalog of TCR beta chain sequences, a statistical classification framework was built. This is the immuneACCESS table as TCRdb keeps it, with only in-frame sequences that have V and J called. A part of the clones is gone; compared with another copy, unresolved V genes explain less than half, and the rest is unexplained. Clone size and V and J calls were adopted from that table, with D and trimming inferred from the DNA. Counted in this sample were some 74,000 clones; over 85% of them appeared once. Around 3.5% of the sample is held by the ten biggest clonotypes.

This sample stems from a study of cytomegalovirus exposure and HLA in healthy donors (TCRdb year 2017). Context from the whole study: According to a later analysis, one platform produced both the roughly 110 validation repertoires and the 666 repertoires of the first cohort. The study was designed to test whether signatures of past pathogen exposure could be identified by cataloging public T cell receptors. Along with the 666-subject first cohort, a separate validation cohort of over a hundred different subjects was used. High-throughput TCR immunosequencing, statistical association of individual TCRs with disease status, and machine learning were combined to predict cytomegalovirus infection status. General study outcomes and caveats: In a later analysis, TCRs clustered in the first cohort were found to also tend to co-occur in the roughly 130 validation repertoires, with approximately 94% of cluster scores above 0. In the study, about 150 TCR beta chains were listed as associated with cytomegalovirus. The classifier was reported to diagnose cytomegalovirus status with high specificity and sensitivity in both the original and validation cohorts. A few of the identified cytomegalovirus-associated TCR beta chains were confirmed in vitro to be specific for cytomegalovirus antigens. A later analysis lacked HLA typing for the validation cohort, so it scored co-occurrence in that cohort across all 130 or so repertoires. While some public TCRs were present in many individuals, most TCR sequences turned up only very rarely across donors. The authors suggested that the approach could potentially be generalized to other disease states and immunological phenotypes.

CDR1 and CDR2 were assigned from the germline V gene as MDHEN and SYDVKM. Including the terminal cysteine and phenylalanine, the CDR3 comprises 16 residues. The CDR3 DNA has 48 bases and is translated from base 1. V is cut back by 6 bases and J by 2 bases, with 9 bases in the junction unmatched. The source material was PBMCs. The TCR comes from a woman in her twenties or thirties in good health and CMV-seronegative. This sequence uses TRBV28 and TRBJ1-5, and 8 bases in between align with TRBD1. The CDR3 amino acid sequence is: CASRLDRAGGNQPQHF. The DNA reads as follows: TGTGCCAGCAGACTGGACAGGGCAGGGGGCAATCAGCCCCAGCATTTT. The reference TRBV28 and TRBJ1-5 proteins fill in what lies around the CDR3, so the full variable domain reads DVKVTQSSRYLVKRTGEKVFLECVQDMDHENMFWYRQDPGLGLRLIYFSYDVKMKEKGDIPEGYSVSREKKERFSLILESASTNQTSMYLCASRLDRAGGNQPQHFGDGTRLSIL.